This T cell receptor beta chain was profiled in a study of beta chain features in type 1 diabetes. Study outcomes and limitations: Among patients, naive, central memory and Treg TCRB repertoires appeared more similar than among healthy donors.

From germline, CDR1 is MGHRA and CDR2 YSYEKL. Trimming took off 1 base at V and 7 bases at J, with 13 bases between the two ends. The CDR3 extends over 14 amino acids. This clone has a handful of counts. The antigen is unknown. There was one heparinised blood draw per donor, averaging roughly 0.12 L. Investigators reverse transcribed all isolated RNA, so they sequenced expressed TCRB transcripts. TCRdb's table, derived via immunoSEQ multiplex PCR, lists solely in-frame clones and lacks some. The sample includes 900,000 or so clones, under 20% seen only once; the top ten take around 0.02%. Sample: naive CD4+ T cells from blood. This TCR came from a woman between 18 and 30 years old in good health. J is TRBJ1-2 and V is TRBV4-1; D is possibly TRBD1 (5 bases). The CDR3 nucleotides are TGCGCCAGCAGCCAAGGGGGCAGGGTCGGTGGCTACACCTTC. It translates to CASSQGGRVGGYTF.